This T cell receptor (beta chain) derives from a study of T and B cells in COVID-19 patients. Whole-study results and caveats: Patients with COVID-19 reportedly showed strongly skewed T cell receptor beta variable and joining gene usage. Sorted SARS-CoV-2-responsive or tetramer+ T cells and CD4+, regulatory and CD8+ subsets were not yet sequenced. Exclusive to the recovered cohort were 2,331 TCR clusters, a few dozen of them with low generation probability.

BIOMED2 TRB-A/B primer pools were used in multiplex TRB PCR. TCRdb reanalysed the multiplex PCR reads using MiXCR and keeps one entry per CDR3 protein. The repertoire holds about 5,600 distinct CDR3 sequences, roughly a quarter seen once, with about two fifths in the top ten. Blood genomic DNA input for TRB amplification was roughly 250-550 ng. This clonotype has a single count. Its antigen is currently unknown. The sequencing input was blood. This TCR was recovered from a human donor with active COVID-19. The donor label of this sample is uncertain.

The CDR3 coding sequence is TGTGCCTGGGCCTCCGGGACGGGACCCTACGAGCAGTACTTC. This translates into CAWASGTGPYEQYF. The gene calls are TRBV30 and TRBJ2-7; D is possibly TRBD1 or TRBD2 (5 bases each). The CDR3 sequence is 14 residues long. V was shortened by 5 bases and J by 2 bases, with 16 bases between the two germline ends. Germline V gene data show CDR1 as GTSNPN and CDR2 as SVGIG (reference sequence).